These 2 T cell receptor beta chains originate from one sample sequenced in a study of blood T cell repertoires in COVID-19. The repertoire was sequenced with immunoSEQ multiplex PCR; TCRdb's copy has only in-frame clones and lacks some. The top ten hold 4% to 5.5% of the sample, which has under 85,000 clones, approximately 85% seen once. Sequencing was carried out using peripheral blood. These receptors all stem from a man older than 75 with acute or convalescent COVID-19.

The chain recombines TRBV5-1 with TRBJ2-2, with 7 nucleotides matching TRBD1. This CDR3 has 15 residues. The germline CDR1 and CDR2 sequences are SGHRS and YFSETQ. V was pared by 0 bases and J by 3 bases, with 2 bases of the junction left unmatched. CDR3 amino acids: CASSLAGTDTGELFF. CDR3 DNA sequence: TGCGCCAGCAGCTTGGCCGGGACAGACACCGGGGAGCTGTTTTTT.

The chain is built from TRBV4-1 and TRBJ2-7; D remains ambiguous. This CDR3 has 14 amino acids. Germline V gene data show CDR1 as MGHRA and CDR2 as YSYEKL. V was shortened by 7 bases and J by 0 bases, with 13 bases between the two germline ends. Here the CDR3 DNA reads TGCGCCAGCACCTCATCTATGAGCTCCTACGAGCAGTACTTC. It translates to CASTSSMSSYEQYF.